This T cell receptor (beta chain) was identified in a study of cytomegalovirus exposure and HLA in healthy donors. Study overall: There were approximately 80 million unique TCRs (from HLA-typed donors) in an early data release. Study-level results: Segments of the TCR beta V type were, in most cases, productive about 90% or about 30% of the time in an earlier analysis. Analysis was carried out at a later point, and it linked a missense DCLRE1C variant to TCR beta V- and J-gene trimming. Another analysis was done later, and it associated fewer than 20,000 TCR beta sequences with HLA alleles at 0.05 false discovery rate.

A word on this clone: The target antigen is unknown.

V lost 3 bases to trimming and J lost 8 bases; unmatched junction nucleotides: 3. This CDR3 is built from 13 residues. From germline, CDR1 is GTSNPN and CDR2 SVGIG (reference sequence). In the PCR, 60 Vbeta and 13 Jbeta primers were used. Clones were read by immunoSEQ multiplex PCR, and TCRdb kept only the in-frame ones, dropping some. This table has around 180,000 clones, roughly 84% appearing once. This chain connects TRBV30 to TRBJ1-6; 8 bases agree with TRBD1. This receptor was taken from a boy aged 2 to 10 in good health and CMV-seronegative. The sequencing sample was made of PBMCs. The CDR3 loop is CAWRLDRDSPLHF. The CDR3 region has the DNA TGTGCCTGGAGATTGGACAGGGATTCACCCCTCCACTTT.